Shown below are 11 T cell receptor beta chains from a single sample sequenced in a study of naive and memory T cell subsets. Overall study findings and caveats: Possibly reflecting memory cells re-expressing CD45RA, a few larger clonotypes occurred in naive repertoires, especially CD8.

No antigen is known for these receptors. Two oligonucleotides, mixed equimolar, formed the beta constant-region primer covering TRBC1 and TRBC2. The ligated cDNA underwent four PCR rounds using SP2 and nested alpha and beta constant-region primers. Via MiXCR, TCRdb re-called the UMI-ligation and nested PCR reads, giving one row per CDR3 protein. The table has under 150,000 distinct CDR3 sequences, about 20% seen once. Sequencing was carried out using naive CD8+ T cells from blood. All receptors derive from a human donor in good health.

The CDR3 here is CSASGTAYEQYF. Written as DNA, the CDR3 is TGCAGTGCTAGCGGGACAGCCTACGAGCAGTACTTC. The chain recombines TRBV20-1 with TRBJ2-7; 7 nucleotides align to TRBD1. This CDR3 is built from 12 residues. The germline CDR1 and CDR2 sequences are DFQATT and SNEGSKA (reference sequence). Germline trimming cut 3 bases from V and 2 bases from J; bases unmatched to any gene: 1.

In DNA, the CDR3 is TGTGCCAGCAGTTCCATTGAGAAAAGGACGACAAATATCCCCTACGAGCAGTACTTC. Translation gives CASSSIEKRTTNIPYEQYF. The chain recombines TRBV28 with TRBJ2-7; no firm D call. Germline loops: CDR1 MDHEN, CDR2 SYDVKM. V was pared by 4 bases and J by 2 bases, with 27 bases between. This CDR3 has 19 residues.

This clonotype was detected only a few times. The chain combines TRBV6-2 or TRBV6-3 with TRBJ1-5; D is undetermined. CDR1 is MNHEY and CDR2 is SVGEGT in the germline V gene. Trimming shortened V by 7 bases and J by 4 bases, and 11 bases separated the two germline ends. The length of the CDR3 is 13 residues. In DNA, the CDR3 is TGTGCCAGCACCTTAGGAGGGAATCAGCCCCAGCATTTT. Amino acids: CASTLGGNQPQHF.

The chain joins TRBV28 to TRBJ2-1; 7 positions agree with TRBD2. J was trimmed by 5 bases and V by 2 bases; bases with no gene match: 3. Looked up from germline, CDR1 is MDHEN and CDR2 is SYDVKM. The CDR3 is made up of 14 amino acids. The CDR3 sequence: CASSLQGGDNEQFF. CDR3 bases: TGTGCCAGCAGTTTACAGGGAGGGGACAATGAGCAGTTCTTC.

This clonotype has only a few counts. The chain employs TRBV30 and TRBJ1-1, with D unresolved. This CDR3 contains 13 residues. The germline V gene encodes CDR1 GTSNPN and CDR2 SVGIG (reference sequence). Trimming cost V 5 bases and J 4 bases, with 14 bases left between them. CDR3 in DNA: TGTGCCTGGGCCACTATGGGGTCCACTGAAGCTTTCTTT. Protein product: CAWATMGSTEAFF.

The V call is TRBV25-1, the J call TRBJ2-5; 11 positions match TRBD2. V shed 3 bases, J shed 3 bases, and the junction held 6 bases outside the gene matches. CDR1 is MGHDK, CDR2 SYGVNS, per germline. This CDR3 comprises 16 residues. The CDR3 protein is CASSDPPLAGEETQYF. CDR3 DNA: TGTGCCAGCAGTGATCCCCCACTAGCGGGAGAAGAGACCCAGTACTTC.

CDR3 DNA sequence: TGTGCCAGCAGCTCCGGAGCAGCTCCCTACGAGCAGTACTTC. This gives the protein CASSSGAAPYEQYF. The chain links TRBV7-6 to TRBJ2-7; no clear D gene. The CDR3 runs 14 residues. V lost 4 bases and J 2 bases, leaving 12 bases between the germline ends. CDR1 is SGHVS, CDR2 FNYEAQ, per germline.

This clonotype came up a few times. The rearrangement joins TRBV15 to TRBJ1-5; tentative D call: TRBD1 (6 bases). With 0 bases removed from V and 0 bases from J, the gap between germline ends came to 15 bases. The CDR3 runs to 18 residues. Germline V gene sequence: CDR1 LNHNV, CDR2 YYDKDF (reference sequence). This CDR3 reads CATSRDRGGGYSNQPQHF. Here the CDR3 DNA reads TGTGCCACCAGCAGAGATAGAGGGGGGGGATATAGCAATCAGCCCCAGCATTTT.

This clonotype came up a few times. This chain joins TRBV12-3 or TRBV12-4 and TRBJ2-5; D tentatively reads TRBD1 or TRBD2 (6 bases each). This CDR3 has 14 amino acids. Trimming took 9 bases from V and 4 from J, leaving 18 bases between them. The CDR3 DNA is TGTGCCAGTACCATAGGGGGGCTAGGAGAGACCCAGTACTTC. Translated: CASTIGGLGETQYF.

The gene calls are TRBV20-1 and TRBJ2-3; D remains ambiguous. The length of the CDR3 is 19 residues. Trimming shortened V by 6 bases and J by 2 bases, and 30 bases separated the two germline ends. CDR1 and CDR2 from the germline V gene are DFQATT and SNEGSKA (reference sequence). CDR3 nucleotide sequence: TGCAGTGCGAGTCCCTACCAGAACCCCGAAAAGCCCAACACAGATACGCAGTATTTT. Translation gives CSASPYQNPEKPNTDTQYF.

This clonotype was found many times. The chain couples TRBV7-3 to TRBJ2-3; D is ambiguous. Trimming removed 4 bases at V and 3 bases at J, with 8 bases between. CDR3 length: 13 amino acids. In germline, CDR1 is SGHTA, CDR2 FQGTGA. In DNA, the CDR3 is TGTGCCAGCAGCTCTGAACCGACAGATACGCAGTATTTT. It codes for CASSSEPTDTQYF.